Sequencing of this T cell receptor (beta chain) was carried out in a study of blood T cell repertoires in COVID-19. Study details: The United States, Italy and Spain were the sources of the acute and convalescent COVID-19 samples. Sources were T cells, B-cell-depleted T cells, or PBMCs; the material itself was cDNA or gDNA.

V was clipped by 5 bases and J by 5 bases, with 12 bases between them. The germline V gene has CDR1 SGHTA and CDR2 FQGNSA. The CDR3 is made up of 13 amino acids. In the original analysis: Cell counts per sample came from amplifying reference gene primers. This table comes from immunoSEQ multiplex PCR, and its TCRdb copy is limited to in-frame clones, with some not included. V and J calls and clone size are those listed in that table; D and trimming were worked out from the DNA. The repertoire holds around 340,000 clones, with 75% to 90% as singletons. Seattle participants joined during active infection and were tracked over time.

The source of this sequence is a woman in her sixties with COVID-19, enrolled during active disease. Sequences were obtained from peripheral blood. This chain uses TRBV7-2 with TRBJ2-5, with D uncertain. The CDR3 coding sequence is TGTGCCAGCAGCCAGAGTCCTAGGGAGACCCAGTACTTC. Amino acids: CASSQSPRETQYF.